The rows below give T cell receptor beta chains drawn from one sample of a study of Ad26.COV2.S vaccination and SARS-CoV-2 variants. TCRdb's copy holds only in-frame clones and misses some; the assay was immunoSEQ multiplex PCR. Here the sample spans 320,000 or so clones, 90% being singletons. Sequencing used peripheral blood, obtained in a trial of Ad26.COV2.S vaccine versus placebo. These receptors were obtained from a person aged 18-60 years who received the Ad26.COV2.S COVID-19 vaccine or a placebo. Both conserved end residues are part of each CDR3. The D gene is left open where the match is weak. Size is stated for part of the rows, as once, few or many counts, or as a class when the clone is expanded.

V gene	clone size	J gene	D gene	CDR3 length	CDR3 DNA	CDR3 protein
TRBV10-3	-	TRBJ2-1	TRBD2	15	TGTGCCATCACCCCGGGACTAGCGGGCTACAATGAGCAGTTCTTC	CAITPGLAGYNEQFF
TRBV12-5	-	TRBJ1-2	TRBD1	14	TGTGCTAGTGGACCAGGGGGTACAGTCTATGGCTACACCTTC	CASGPGGTVYGYTF
TRBV24-1	-	TRBJ2-1	-	16	TGTGCCACCAGTGATGCTATGCCCAGCTCCTACAATGAGCAGTTCTTC	CATSDAMPSSYNEQFF
TRBV2	-	TRBJ2-2	-	15	TGTGCCAGCAGTGAATGGGGGGCAGGCACCGGGGAGCTGTTTTTT	CASSEWGAGTGELFF
TRBV10-3	once	TRBJ1-4	TRBD1	16	TGTGCCATCAGGGGTGGCCCCGGGACAGCTAATGAAAAACTGTTTTTT	CAIRGGPGTANEKLFF
TRBV6-4	-	TRBJ2-2	-	13	TGTGCCAGCAGTGTAGGTCCCCCCGGGGAGCTGTTTTTT	CASSVGPPGELFF
TRBV7-2	-	TRBJ1-5	-	15	TGTGCCAGCAGCCAAGACACTTCTAGCAATCAGCCCCAGCATTTT	CASSQDTSSNQPQHF
TRBV7-2	-	TRBJ2-1	-	14	TGTGCCAGCAGCGCTGACCGGATTAACAATGAGCAGTTCTTC	CASSADRINNEQFF
TRBV21-1	-	TRBJ1-1	-	13	TGTGCCAGCAGCAAAAGCTGCAGCACTGAAGCTTTCTTT	CASSKSCSTEAFF
TRBV28	-	TRBJ2-6	-	13	TGTGCCAGCAGTTTCCGTGGGGCCAACGTCCTGACTTTC	CASSFRGANVLTF
TRBV5-5	-	TRBJ2-6	-	15	TGTGCCAGCAGCTTGGAAGGGACTGGGGCCAACGTCCTGACTTTC	CASSLEGTGANVLTF
TRBV7-9	-	TRBJ2-1	-	12	TGTGCCAGCAGCTTAGTTCGTCAAGAGCAGTTCTTC	CASSLVRQEQFF
TRBV5-5	-	TRBJ2-7	TRBD1	16	TGTGCCAGCAGCTTACAGTCAGGACAGGGGGCTTACGAGCAGTACTTC	CASSLQSGQGAYEQYF
TRBV12-5	-	TRBJ1-2	-	13	TGTGCTAGTGGCCAGACGTCGGCGGAGGGCTACACCTTC	CASGQTSAEGYTF
TRBV6-2/TRBV6-3	-	TRBJ2-7	TRBD1	16	TGTGCCAGCAGTTACCCCCGGGACAGGAGCTACTACGAGCAGTACTTC	CASSYPRDRSYYEQYF
TRBV7-9	-	TRBJ2-2	TRBD2	19	TGTGCCAGCAGCTTTCCCGGGACTAGCGGTTTAACGAACACCGGGGAGCTGTTTTTT	CASSFPGTSGLTNTGELFF
TRBV11-3	-	TRBJ1-2	-	13	TGTGCCAGCAGCTTAGAAGGGGGCTATGGCTACACCTTC	CASSLEGGYGYTF
TRBV5-4	-	TRBJ1-4	TRBD1	15	TGTGCCAGCAGCCCCGCAGGGGGCGTGGATGAAAAACTGTTTTTT	CASSPAGGVDEKLFF
TRBV27	-	TRBJ2-1	TRBD1	13	TGTGCCAGCAGTTTCCTCACAGGGGATGAGCAGTTCTTC	CASSFLTGDEQFF
TRBV18	few	TRBJ1-2	-	14	TGTGCCAGCTCATATTCGGACAACCCCCGGAGCTACACCTTC	CASSYSDNPRSYTF
TRBV10-1	-	TRBJ2-2	-	15	TGCGCCAGCAGTGAGGCGGATGCGGTCACCGGGGAGCTGTTTTTT	CASSEADAVTGELFF
TRBV7-9	once	TRBJ2-3	TRBD2	16	TGTGCCAGCAGCTTATCGTTGACTAGCGGGGGTTATACGCAGTATTTT	CASSLSLTSGGYTQYF
TRBV5-1	-	TRBJ2-2	TRBD2	14	TGCGCCACCACTAGCGGGAGATTGACCGGGGAGCTGTTTTTT	CATTSGRLTGELFF
TRBV19	once	TRBJ1-6	-	18	TGTGCCAGTAGTACTTGGGGGGGAAGGAGCTCCTATAATTCACCCCTCCACTTT	CASSTWGGRSSYNSPLHF
TRBV2	-	TRBJ2-1	-	13	TGTGCCAGCAGTGCAACTAGCTACAATGAGCAGTTCTTC	CASSATSYNEQFF
TRBV5-1	few	TRBJ1-5	-	17	TGCGCCAGCAGCTTGGTTCCCATTACAGGGCACAATCAGCCCCAGCATTTT	CASSLVPITGHNQPQHF
TRBV10-1	-	TRBJ1-1	-	14	TGCGCCACCCTTCGCGGCGGGAGGAGGACTGAAGCTTTCTTT	CATLRGGRRTEAFF
TRBV5-5	-	TRBJ1-5	-	14	TGTGCCAGCAGCTTCGGAGATAGCAATCAGCCCCAGCATTTT	CASSFGDSNQPQHF
TRBV4-1	-	TRBJ2-7	-	14	TGCGCCAGCAGCCAAGTGGAGAGCTCCTACGAGCAGTACTTC	CASSQVESSYEQYF
TRBV27	-	TRBJ1-1	TRBD1	14	TGTGCCAGCAGTTTATTAGGGGGCCAACGCGGGGCTTTCTTT	CASSLLGGQRGAFF
TRBV7-9	-	TRBJ2-1	TRBD1	16	TGTGCCAGCAGCCCAGGGACAGGGGGCGGATACAATGAGCAGTTCTTC	CASSPGTGGGYNEQFF
TRBV4-3	-	TRBJ1-2	-	15	TGCGCCAGCAGCCAAGGGCAACAGGGAGTCTATGGCTACACCTTC	CASSQGQQGVYGYTF
TRBV7-3	-	TRBJ2-1	TRBD2	17	TGTGCCAGCAGCTTAGGTCGAGCGGGAATAGGACTAGATGAGCAGTTCTTC	CASSLGRAGIGLDEQFF
TRBV25-1	-	TRBJ1-1	TRBD1	14	TGTGCCAGCAGTGATCAGGGGGCGCGGACTGAAGCTTTCTTT	CASSDQGARTEAFF
TRBV4-3	-	TRBJ2-1	-	15	TGCGCCAGCAGCCATGGACTGGAGGGGGGTTATGAGCAGTTCTTC	CASSHGLEGGYEQFF
TRBV24-1	-	TRBJ2-3	TRBD1	15	TGTGCCACCAGTGATCCGGGACAGGGGGGAGATACGCAGTATTTT	CATSDPGQGGDTQYF
TRBV3-1/TRBV3-2	-	TRBJ1-6	-	13	TGTGCCAGCAGCCAAGACCGGAATTCACCCCTCCACTTT	CASSQDRNSPLHF
TRBV19	-	TRBJ1-6	-	14	-	CASSILGGNSPLHF
TRBV29-1	-	TRBJ2-2	TRBD1	13	TGCAGCGGTGCCCGACAGGGGGCCGGGGAGCTGTTTTTT	CSGARQGAGELFF
TRBV13	-	TRBJ2-5	TRBD2	16	TGTGCCAGCAGCTTAGCACTAGCGGGAGGGCCCGAGACCCAGTACTTC	CASSLALAGGPETQYF
TRBV5-6	-	TRBJ2-7	-	13	TGTGCCAGCAGTCACGTCGGGGCCGGCGAGCAGTACTTC	CASSHVGAGEQYF
TRBV3-1/TRBV3-2	-	TRBJ2-3	-	15	TGTGCCAGCAGCCCCCGGACTGGTTACACAGATACGCAGTATTTT	CASSPRTGYTDTQYF
TRBV18	-	TRBJ1-3	-	17	TGTGCCAGCTCACGGGTTACAGCCACTCTATCTGGAAACACCATATATTTT	CASSRVTATLSGNTIYF